Shown below are 5 T cell receptor beta chains from a single sample sequenced in a study of T cell changes during pregnancy in multiple sclerosis. Sequencing used immunoSEQ multiplex PCR; TCRdb keeps in-frame clones, though not all of them. The sample lists about 70,000 clones, over 90% occurring once. The source was CD4+ T cells from peripheral blood mononuclear cells, collected after pregnancy. The receptors shown here come from a female donor with multiple sclerosis, enrolled in a pregnancy study.

The chain recombines TRBV6-5 with TRBJ1-1; weak D call: TRBD1 (6 bases). Trimming cost V 1 base and J 0 bases, with 12 bases left between them. Germline V gene sequence: CDR1 MNHEY, CDR2 SVGAGI. This CDR3 contains 16 residues. As DNA, the CDR3 is TGTGCCAGCAGTTACTGGACAGATCCGGTGAACACTGAAGCTTTCTTT. Translation: CASSYWTDPVNTEAFF.

The CDR3 region has the DNA TGTGCCAGCAGCCAAGGAACAGGTTCCAATCAGCCCCAGCATTTT. Its protein product is CASSQGTGSNQPQHF. This chain connects TRBV14 to TRBJ1-5; possibly TRBD1 for D (5 bases). Trimming left V 1 base short and J 3 bases short, with 10 bases between. This CDR3 region has 15 residues. The germline gives CDR1 SGHDN, CDR2 FVKESK.

The V and J genes are TRBV19 and TRBJ2-1, with 15 bases identical to TRBD2. The CDR3 is made up of 19 amino acids. Germline values: CDR1 LNHDA, CDR2 SQIVND (reference sequence). The V gene end was trimmed by 3 bases and the J gene end by 8 bases; junction bases not matched to a gene: 14. The CDR3 DNA sequence: TGTGCCAGTAGTATCCCAGGGCTCGGACTAGCGGGAGGGATAGATGAGCAGTTCTTC. The encoded protein is CASSIPGLGLAGGIDEQFF.

The chain links TRBV6-6 to TRBJ2-7; TRBD1 aligns across 7 bases. Losses at the gene ends were 5 bases for V and 6 bases for J; bases not matched to a gene: 10. The CDR3 totals 14 residues. Germline lookup yields CDR1 MNHNY and CDR2 SVGAGI (reference sequence). The CDR3 is CASSALRGSSEQYF. CDR3 coding DNA: TGTGCCAGCAGTGCGCTCAGGGGGTCCAGCGAGCAGTACTTC.

The gene calls are TRBV20-1 and TRBJ1-2; D uncertain. V lost 4 bases and J lost 3, with 6 bases in between. The germline CDR1 and CDR2 sequences are DFQATT and SNEGSKA (reference sequence). There are 11 residues in the CDR3. This CDR3 is CSATPDYGYTF. The CDR3 nucleotides are TGCAGTGCTACCCCGGACTATGGCTACACCTTC.